These 16 T cell receptor beta chains share one sample of origin, sequenced in a study of shared T cell receptors in the human thymus. Libraries were prepared by immunoSEQ multiplex PCR; TCRdb keeps only in-frame clonotypes and omits some of them. The table lists about 730,000 clones, 75% to 90% of them singletons. These same records also appear under a second study, on human thymus T cells.

Sequencing was carried out using thymocytes. The receptors stem from a girl under two years old with a congenital heart defect.

The chain uses TRBV6-5 and TRBJ2-5; 10 bases align to TRBD1. Germline-derived CDR1 and CDR2 are MNHEY and SVGAGI. This CDR3 is built from 14 residues. With 7 bases clipped from V and 5 bases from J, the junction kept 7 bases outside the gene matches. The CDR3 sequence is CASTRDRGSETQYF. DNA for the CDR3: TGTGCCAGCACAAGGGACAGGGGCTCGGAGACCCAGTACTTC.

The genes are TRBV6-1 and TRBJ1-2; 7 bases fit TRBD1. Unmatched junction bases numbered 10, after V lost 5 bases and J lost 7 bases. The germline V gene encodes CDR1 MNHNS and CDR2 SASEGT. The CDR3 has 14 amino acids. CDR3 amino acids: CASSQTPDRTGYTF. In nucleotides, the CDR3 is TGTGCCAGCAGTCAAACACCGGACAGGACTGGCTACACCTTC.

V usage is TRBV9 and J usage is TRBJ2-3, with D tentatively TRBD2 (5 bases). CDR1 and CDR2 from the germline V gene are SGDLS and YYNGEE. The CDR3 is 17 amino acids. V dropped 3 bases and J dropped 0 bases, with 17 bases sitting between them. The CDR3 here is CASSGPGIFKSTDTQYF. The CDR3 nucleotides read TGTGCCAGCAGCGGCCCCGGGATCTTTAAAAGCACAGATACGCAGTATTTT.

V usage is TRBV5-1 and J usage is TRBJ2-5; D unresolved. The DNA end lines up better with TRBJ2-7; the J call may be wrong. Germline V gene sequence: CDR1 SGHRS, CDR2 YFSETQ. The CDR3 is made up of 15 amino acids. The CDR3 region has the DNA TGCGCCAGCAGCTTGGATTCATACAGAGCCTACGAGCAGTACTTC. This sequence encodes CASSLDSYRAYEQYF.

V is TRBV28 and J is TRBJ2-7; 7 bases align to TRBD1. This CDR3 region has 14 residues. The germline V gene encodes CDR1 MDHEN and CDR2 SYDVKM. With 6 bases clipped from V and 4 bases from J, the junction kept 9 bases outside the gene matches. The CDR3 here is CASSPGTATYEQYF. The CDR3 DNA is TGTGCCAGCAGCCCAGGGACAGCCACTTACGAGCAGTACTTC.

The V gene is TRBV10-3, the J gene TRBJ1-1, with a weak D call TRBD1 (5 bases). Trimming removed 0 bases at V and 3 bases at J, with 14 bases between. Looked up from germline, CDR1 is ENHRY and CDR2 is SYGVKD. This CDR3 contains 16 residues. This CDR3 is CAISESMTALDTEAFF. Here the CDR3 DNA reads TGTGCCATCAGTGAGTCAATGACAGCGCTCGACACTGAAGCTTTCTTT.

The gene calls are TRBV4-1 and TRBJ1-1, with 7 bases aligning to TRBD1. The V gene's germline CDR1 is MGHRA and CDR2 YSYEKL. The CDR3 is 14 residues long. The V segment lost 0 bases and the J segment 7 bases; nucleotides outside the gene matches: 5. The CDR3 spells CASSQEQGLDEAFF. In nucleotides, the CDR3 is TGCGCCAGCAGCCAAGAACAGGGGCTGGATGAAGCTTTCTTT.

J is TRBJ1-5 and V is TRBV5-6; TRBD1 matches at 9 bases. The ends lost 5 bases at V and 4 bases at J; junction bases unmatched: 7. Germline lookup yields CDR1 SGHDT and CDR2 YYEEEE. There are 15 residues in the CDR3. CDR3 residues: CASSYGQGRNQPQHF. In nucleotides, the CDR3 is TGTGCCAGCAGTTACGGACAGGGGAGAAATCAGCCCCAGCATTTT.

The rearrangement uses TRBV6-1 and TRBJ2-7; D perhaps matches TRBD1 (5 bases). The V gene's germline CDR1 is MNHNS and CDR2 SASEGT. The ends were cut back, 0 bases at V and 5 bases at J, with 17 bases in the middle. The CDR3 loop spans 16 amino acids. The CDR3 here is CASSEAQEVRVHEQYF. CDR3 bases: TGTGCCAGCAGTGAAGCGCAAGAGGTCAGGGTGCACGAGCAGTACTTC.

The count of this clone is one. The J gene is TRBJ2-3, the V gene TRBV5-6, with D tentatively TRBD1 (5 bases). Deletions cut 4 bases from V and 1 base from J, with 16 bases between. Germline loops: CDR1 SGHDT, CDR2 YYEEEE. The CDR3 consists of 16 residues. CDR3 sequence reads: CASSLSGSPGTDTQYF. The CDR3 coding sequence is TGTGCCAGCAGCCTATCAGGGTCCCCTGGCACAGATACGCAGTATTTT.

V usage is TRBV2 and J usage is TRBJ1-2; TRBD1 is a possible D gene (6 bases). Trimming pared 7 bases from V and 0 bases from J, leaving 12 bases between. Per the germline V gene, CDR1 is SNHLY and CDR2 is FYNNEI. The CDR3 consists of 14 residues. CDR3 in DNA: TGTGCCAGCATATACGACAGGCCTAACTATGGCTACACCTTC. Its translation is CASIYDRPNYGYTF.

The V and J genes are TRBV6-1 and TRBJ1-1; D not resolved. The CDR3 spans 15 residues. Trimming cost V 2 bases and J 6 bases, with 16 bases left between them. Germline lookup yields CDR1 MNHNS and CDR2 SASEGT. CDR3 region: CASSEICALFAEAFF. As DNA, the CDR3 is TGTGCCAGCAGTGAAATTTGCGCTCTCTTCGCTGAAGCTTTCTTT.

This clone was seen a few times. The V gene is TRBV6-5, the J gene TRBJ2-7, with TRBD1 matching 7 bases. CDR1 is MNHEY, CDR2 SVGAGI, per germline. The trim removed 2 bases at V and 6 bases at J, leaving 13 bases unmatched. The CDR3 is 16 amino acids. For the CDR3, the DNA is TGTGCCAGCAGTTACACCGTAGGGACAGCGATGCGCGAGCAGTACTTC. This encodes CASSYTVGTAMREQYF.

The J gene is TRBJ2-7, the V gene TRBV6-6, with 9 bases lining up with TRBD1. Germline lookup yields CDR1 MNHNY and CDR2 SVGAGI (reference sequence). CDR3 size: 16 residues. V lost 0 bases and J lost 4; bases outside the gene matches: 7. Written as DNA, the CDR3 is TGTGCCAGCAGTTACTCAGGGGACAGGGTCCCATACGAGCAGTACTTC. Translation: CASSYSGDRVPYEQYF.

The chain recombines TRBV19 with TRBJ1-5, with D maybe TRBD1 (6 bases). Germline V gene sequence: CDR1 LNHDA, CDR2 SQIVND (reference sequence). CDR3 length: 17 residues. V was pared by 4 bases and J by 0 bases, with 16 bases between. The CDR3: CASSTPGTPYSNQPQHF. The CDR3, as DNA: TGTGCCAGTAGTACCCCCGGGACACCCTATAGCAATCAGCCCCAGCATTTT.

For this clone: The junction does not match germline at one end; this may be a read error. V and J are TRBV7-7 and TRBJ2-5, with TRBD1 as a possible D gene (5 bases). The germline CDR1 and CDR2 sequences are SSHAT and FNYEAQ (reference sequence). This CDR3 comprises 13 residues. CDR3 in DNA: TGTGCTAGCAGACCGACCAGGGCGGAGACCCAGTACTTC. This translates into CASRPTRAETQYF. The full variable domain, in which reference TRBV7-7 and TRBJ2-5 provide the parts outside the CDR3, is GAGVSQSPRYKVTKRGQDVTLRCDPISSHATLYWYQQALGQGPEFLTYFNYEAQPDKSGLPSDRFSAERPEGSISTLTIQRTEQRDSAMYRCASRPTRAETQYFGPGTRLLVL.